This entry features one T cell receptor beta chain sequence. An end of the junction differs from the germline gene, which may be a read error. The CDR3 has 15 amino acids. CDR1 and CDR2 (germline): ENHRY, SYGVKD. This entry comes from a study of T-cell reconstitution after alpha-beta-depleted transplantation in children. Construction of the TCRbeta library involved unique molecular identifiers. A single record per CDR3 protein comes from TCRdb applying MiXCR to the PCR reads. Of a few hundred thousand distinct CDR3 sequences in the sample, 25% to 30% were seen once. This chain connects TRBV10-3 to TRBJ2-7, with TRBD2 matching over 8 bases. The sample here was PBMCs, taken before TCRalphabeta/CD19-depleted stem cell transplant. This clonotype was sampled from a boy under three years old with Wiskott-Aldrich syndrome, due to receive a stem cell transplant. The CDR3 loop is CAISESREGSHEQYF. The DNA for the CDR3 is TGTGCCATCAGTGAGTCCCGGGAGGGCTCCCACGAGCAGTACTTC.